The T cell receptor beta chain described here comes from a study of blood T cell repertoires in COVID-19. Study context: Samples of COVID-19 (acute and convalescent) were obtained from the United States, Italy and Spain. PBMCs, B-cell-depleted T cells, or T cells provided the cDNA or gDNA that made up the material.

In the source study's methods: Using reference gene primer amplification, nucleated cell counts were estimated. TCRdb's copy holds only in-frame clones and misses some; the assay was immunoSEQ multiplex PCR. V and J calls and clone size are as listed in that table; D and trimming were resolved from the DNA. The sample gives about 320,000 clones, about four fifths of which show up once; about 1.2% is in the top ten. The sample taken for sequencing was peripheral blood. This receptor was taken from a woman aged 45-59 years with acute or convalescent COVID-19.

As DNA, the CDR3 is TGTGCCAGCAGCTCGGGGACTAGCGGCACAGATACGCAGTATTTT. It encodes CASSSGTSGTDTQYF. V gene TRBV5-5 combines with J gene TRBJ2-3, with 10 nucleotides matching TRBD2. J was trimmed by 1 base and V by 3 bases; bases with no gene match: 2. Germline V gene lookup returns CDR1 SGHKS and CDR2 YYEKEE (reference sequence). The CDR3 runs 15 residues.